The TCR beta chain under discussion was sequenced for a study of cytomegalovirus exposure and HLA in healthy donors. Study-wide results and caveats: CMV antigen specificity was confirmed in vitro for a few CMV-associated chains.

Donors likely had unrecorded immune exposures despite being nominally healthy when sampled. A word on this clone: Antigen unknown.

Germline CDR1 DFQATT, CDR2 SNEGSKA (reference sequence). V gave up 3 bases and J gave up 8 bases, with 10 bases separating them. CDR3 length: 11 residues. PCR amplification relied on 60 Vbeta primers (plus 13 Jbeta primers). Here immunoSEQ multiplex PCR was the method, and the copy in TCRdb shows in-frame clones only, minus some. This table holds more than 90,000 clones, approximately 58% found once. The J gene is TRBJ1-1, the V gene TRBV20-1; D possibly corresponds to TRBD1 (6 bases). The specimen was PBMCs. This clonotype originated in a woman in her twenties or thirties in good health and CMV-seronegative. CDR3 nucleotides: TGCAGTGCTAGGAGGACAGAAGAAGCTTTCTTT. Translated: CSARRTEEAFF.